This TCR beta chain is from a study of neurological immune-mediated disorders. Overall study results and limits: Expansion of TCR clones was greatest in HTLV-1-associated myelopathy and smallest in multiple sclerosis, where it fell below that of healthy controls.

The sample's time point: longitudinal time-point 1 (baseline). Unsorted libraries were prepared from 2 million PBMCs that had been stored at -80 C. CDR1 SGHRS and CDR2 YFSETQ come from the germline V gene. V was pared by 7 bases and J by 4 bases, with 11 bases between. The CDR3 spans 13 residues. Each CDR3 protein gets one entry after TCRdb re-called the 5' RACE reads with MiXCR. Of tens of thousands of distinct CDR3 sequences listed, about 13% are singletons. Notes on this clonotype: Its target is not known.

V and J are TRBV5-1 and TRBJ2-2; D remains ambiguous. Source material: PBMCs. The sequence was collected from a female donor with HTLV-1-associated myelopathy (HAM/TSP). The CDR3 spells CASCVVGTGELFF. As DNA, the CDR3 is TGCGCCAGCTGCGTGGTTGGCACCGGGGAGCTGTTTTTT.